These 26 T cell receptor beta chains were sequenced from one sample in a study of cytomegalovirus exposure and HLA in healthy donors. Primers for the PCR totalled 60 Vbeta and 13 Jbeta. Only in-frame clones appear in the TCRdb table, and some are missing; sequencing was by immunoSEQ multiplex PCR. The sample has roughly 140,000 clones, 68% seen once; the top ten hold approximately 4.3%. Sequencing was carried out using PBMCs. The receptors come from a man aged 55 to 69 in good health and CMV-seronegative.

This clone was detected a few times. This chain links TRBV15 with TRBJ2-2; 8 positions match TRBD1. There are 16 residues in the CDR3. Germline V CDR1 and CDR2: LNHNV, YYDKDF (reference sequence). Germline trimming cut 0 bases from V and 3 bases from J; bases unmatched to any gene: 3. CDR3 sequence reads: CATSRDPGGHTGELFF. Written as DNA, the CDR3 is TGTGCCACCAGCAGAGATCCAGGGGGCCACACCGGGGAGCTGTTTTTT.

This clone was seen at least ten times. V is TRBV18 and J is TRBJ1-3; D call uncertain. V was pared by 3 bases and J by 0 bases, with 15 bases between. The length of the CDR3 is 17 residues. From germline, CDR1 is KGHSH and CDR2 LQKENI. This CDR3 reads CASSPKQGSTSGNTIYF. The CDR3 nucleotides read TGTGCCAGCTCACCCAAACAAGGGAGTACCTCTGGAAACACCATATATTTT. Full variable domain (outside the CDR3, taken from reference TRBV18 and TRBJ1-3): NAGVMQNPRHLVRRRGQEARLRCSPMKGHSHVYWYRQLPEEGLKFMVYLQKENIIDESGMPKERFSAEFPKEGPSILRIQQVVRGDSAAYFCASSPKQGSTSGNTIYFGEGSWLTVV.

This chain uses TRBV30 with TRBJ1-2, with D unclear. CDR1 is GTSNPN, CDR2 SVGIG, per germline (reference sequence). V lost 3 bases, J lost 0 bases, and 8 bases lay in between. The CDR3 is made up of 13 amino acids. In nucleotides, the CDR3 is TGTGCCTGGAGCGAAGAGGCTAACTATGGCTACACCTTC. Its protein product is CAWSEEANYGYTF.

This chain joins TRBV5-4 and TRBJ1-6; tentatively, D is TRBD1 (5 bases). V gave up 4 bases and J gave up 6 bases, with 14 bases separating them. The V gene's germline CDR1 is SGHNT and CDR2 YYREEE (reference sequence). This CDR3 has 15 residues. The CDR3 sequence: CASSLKQVGNSPLHF. CDR3 DNA sequence: TGTGCCAGCAGCCTTAAACAGGTAGGTAATTCACCCCTCCACTTT.

This chain links TRBV4-2 with TRBJ2-2; possible D gene TRBD1, 6 bases. V was trimmed by 0 bases and J by 5 bases, leaving 10 bases between them. Germline values: CDR1 LGHNA, CDR2 YNFKEQ. The CDR3 covers 15 residues. The CDR3 reads CASSQEGAETGELFF. The CDR3 bases are TGTGCCAGCAGCCAAGAGGGGGCGGAAACCGGGGAGCTGTTTTTT.

This clone was detected a few times. The J gene is TRBJ2-7, the V gene TRBV5-6; 12 bases are shared with TRBD2. The CDR3 extends over 18 amino acids. The V and J ends lost 2 bases and 2 bases, in that order; junction bases with no gene match: 11. CDR1 is SGHDT and CDR2 is YYEEEE in the germline V gene. The DNA for the CDR3 is TGTGCCAGCAGCTTAGTGGATCTAGCGGGAGGGGGGGCCTACGAGCAGTACTTC. Amino acids: CASSLVDLAGGGAYEQYF.

This chain uses TRBV19 with TRBJ1-5; tentative D call: TRBD1 (5 bases). From germline, CDR1 is LNHDA and CDR2 SQIVND (reference sequence). CDR3 length equals 16 residues. V lost 3 bases to trimming and J lost 6 bases, with 18 bases between them. This CDR3 reads CASSILGPGLTQPQHF. CDR3 in DNA: TGTGCCAGTAGTATTTTAGGACCAGGGTTGACTCAGCCCCAGCATTTT.

This chain links TRBV7-9 with TRBJ2-1; 7 bases are a match to TRBD2. Germline CDR1 and CDR2: SEHNR and FQNEAQ (reference sequence). The V and J ends lost 0 bases and 5 bases, in that order; junction bases with no gene match: 10. This CDR3 is built from 17 residues. The DNA of the CDR3 is TGTGCCAGCAGCTTAGCGCAGGTGCGGGAGTCAGACAATGAGCAGTTCTTC. It yields the protein CASSLAQVRESDNEQFF.

The chain carries TRBV5-1 and TRBJ2-7; the match to TRBD2 covers 11 bases. The CDR3 totals 14 residues. V gave up 4 bases and J gave up 6 bases; unmatched junction bases: 6. Germline assignment: CDR1 SGHRS and CDR2 YFSETQ. The CDR3 sequence: CASSTLAGEGEQYF. The CDR3 nucleotides are TGCGCCAGCAGCACACTAGCGGGAGAGGGCGAGCAGTACTTC.

J is TRBJ1-6 and V is TRBV28; D call uncertain. The CDR3 is made up of 13 amino acids. CDR1 is MDHEN and CDR2 is SYDVKM in the germline V gene. The V end was cut by 5 bases, the J end by 7 bases, with 9 bases between. The CDR3 DNA sequence: TGTGCCAGCAGTACCCGCGGAAATTCACCCCTCCACTTT. Translated, it gives CASSTRGNSPLHF.

J is TRBJ2-7 and V is TRBV28, with D perhaps TRBD1 (5 bases). The germline V gene encodes CDR1 MDHEN and CDR2 SYDVKM. CDR3 size: 12 residues. Deletions cut 9 bases from V and 0 bases from J, with 9 bases between. CDR3 sequence (DNA): TGTGCCAGTCAGGGTCCCTCCTACGAGCAGTACTTC. Its protein is CASQGPSYEQYF.

The rearrangement uses TRBV18 and TRBJ2-1; maybe TRBD2 (6 bases). Per germline, CDR1 KGHSH and CDR2 LQKENI. The CDR3 spans 15 residues. Trimming shortened V by 3 bases and J by 9 bases, and 18 bases separated the two germline ends. The CDR3 is CASSPASGAGGEQFF. In DNA form, the CDR3 reads TGTGCCAGCTCACCTGCCTCCGGGGCCGGGGGTGAGCAGTTCTTC.

This chain uses TRBV10-3 with TRBJ1-1; perhaps TRBD1 as D (6 bases). There are 15 residues in the CDR3. The V end was cut by 0 bases, the J end by 5 bases, with 13 bases between. Per the germline V gene, CDR1 is ENHRY and CDR2 is SYGVKD. CDR3 protein: CAISESAGAWTEAFF. The CDR3 DNA reads as TGTGCCATCAGTGAGTCGGCGGGGGCGTGGACTGAAGCTTTCTTT.

In its sample, this clone was seen a few times. V is TRBV6-6 and J is TRBJ2-1; D remains unclear. The CDR3 spans 14 residues. Between the trimmed V and J ends, which lost 0 bases and 5 bases, there was a span of 8 bases. From germline, CDR1 is MNHNY and CDR2 SVGAGI (reference sequence). The CDR3 spells CASSYSGPNNEQFF. The DNA of the CDR3 is TGTGCCAGCAGTTACTCGGGCCCCAACAATGAGCAGTTCTTC.

The chain is built from TRBV19 and TRBJ1-5; 7 bases align to TRBD1. The CDR3 has 15 residues. Trimming took 5 bases from V and 6 from J; bases not matched to a gene: 10. CDR1 LNHDA and CDR2 SQIVND come from the germline V gene (reference sequence). Here the CDR3 DNA reads TGTGCCAGTAGTCTTGGACGACAGGGTTTTCAGCCCCAGCATTTT. This sequence encodes CASSLGRQGFQPQHF.

The chain carries TRBV6-1 and TRBJ2-5; 9 positions match TRBD1. This CDR3 comprises 15 residues. After removal of 8 bases from V and 2 bases from J, the junction contained 9 bases not matched to a gene. In germline, CDR1 is MNHNS, CDR2 SASEGT. The CDR3 reads CASVKDRGIQETQYF. DNA for the CDR3: TGTGCCAGCGTCAAGGACAGGGGAATACAAGAGACCCAGTACTTC.

The rearrangement links TRBV5-1 to TRBJ2-3, with no clear D. CDR1 is SGHRS, CDR2 YFSETQ, per germline. CDR3 size: 11 residues. Trimming cost V 6 bases and J 4 bases, with 6 bases left between them. This CDR3 reads CASTQADTQYF. Here the CDR3 DNA reads TGCGCCAGCACTCAGGCAGATACGCAGTATTTT.

This chain joins TRBV25-1 and TRBJ1-6, with a tentative D call TRBD1 (5 bases). This CDR3 region has 15 residues. The germline V gene has CDR1 MGHDK and CDR2 SYGVNS. Trimming took off 6 bases at V and 7 bases at J, with 16 bases between the two ends. CDR3 sequence: CASSPGAGLNSPLHF. The CDR3 DNA reads TGTGCCAGCAGCCCTGGGGCAGGGCTCAATTCACCCCTCCACTTT.

This clone was observed a single time. The chain has TRBV6-6 and TRBJ1-5, with 9 positions matching TRBD1. Germline loops: CDR1 MNHNY, CDR2 SVGAGI (reference sequence). The CDR3 length is 15 residues. V lost 6 bases to trimming and J lost 8 bases; unmatched junction nucleotides: 11. CDR3 amino acids: CASSPRWGQGEPQHF. CDR3 nucleotide sequence: TGTGCCAGCAGCCCAAGGTGGGGACAGGGTGAGCCCCAGCATTTT.

V is TRBV6-1 and J is TRBJ2-1; TRBD2 is a possible D gene (5 bases). This CDR3 contains 15 residues. Trimming removed 5 bases from V and 0 bases from J, with 11 bases in between. Germline loops: CDR1 MNHNS, CDR2 SASEGT. CDR3 sequence: CASSLSGNSYNEQFF. The CDR3, as DNA: TGTGCCAGCAGTCTCAGCGGAAACTCCTACAATGAGCAGTTCTTC.

This clone was counted ten times or more. This chain joins TRBV5-4 and TRBJ1-1; the D gene is possibly TRBD1 (6 bases). This CDR3 comprises 14 residues. Per the germline V gene, CDR1 is SGHNT and CDR2 is YYREEE (reference sequence). V was pared by 4 bases and J by 2 bases, with 12 bases between. The CDR3 is CASSPTGRNTEAFF. The CDR3 DNA is TGTGCCAGCAGCCCGACAGGACGAAACACTGAAGCTTTCTTT.

V is TRBV6-1 and J is TRBJ2-7, with 14 bases lining up with TRBD2. Germline V CDR1 and CDR2: MNHNS, SASEGT. This CDR3 contains 19 residues. The V segment lost 1 base and the J segment 1 base; nucleotides outside the gene matches: 9. The CDR3 DNA reads TGTGCCAGCAGTGAAGGTAGTCCGGGACTAGCGGGAGCGTCCTACGAGCAGTACTTC. Translated: CASSEGSPGLAGASYEQYF.

This clone was seen a few times. The chain uses TRBV28 and TRBJ2-3, with D perhaps TRBD2 (6 bases). CDR1 and CDR2 from the germline V gene are MDHEN and SYDVKM. The CDR3 is 13 residues long. Trimming removed 5 bases at V and 0 bases at J, with 6 bases between. CDR3 region: CASSAGSTDTQYF. In DNA form, the CDR3 reads TGTGCCAGCAGTGCGGGGAGCACAGATACGCAGTATTTT.

About this clone: At one end the junction does not follow the germline gene, possibly because of a read error. The chain couples TRBV10-2 to TRBJ2-7; D unclear. In germline, CDR1 is WSHSY, CDR2 SAAADI. The CDR3 runs 13 residues. CDR3 nucleotide sequence: TGCGCCAGCGGTGACCCAGGCACCTACGAGCAGTACTTC. Its translation: CASGDPGTYEQYF.

V is TRBV6-6 and J is TRBJ1-3, with D unresolved. The germline V gene encodes CDR1 MNHNY and CDR2 SVGAGI (reference sequence). CDR3 length: 15 residues. The germline V and J ends were trimmed by 5 bases and 0 bases, with 11 bases remaining between them. The CDR3 DNA reads as TGTGCCAGCAGTGCCAACATTCGCTCTGGAAACACCATATATTTT. It translates to CASSANIRSGNTIYF.

This clone was seen more than once but under ten times. Within the sample, other DNA sequences also encode this same CDR3. The chain combines TRBV7-3 with TRBJ2-3; 7 bases line up with TRBD2. The V segment lost 1 base and the J segment 6 bases; nucleotides outside the gene matches: 10. From germline, CDR1 is SGHTA and CDR2 FQGTGA. This CDR3 has 16 amino acids. DNA of the CDR3: TGTGCCAGCAGCTTAAACCCGGCGGGAGTTTCGGATACGCAGTATTTT. It codes for CASSLNPAGVSDTQYF.